The 6 T cell receptor beta chains in this list originate from one sample, sequenced in a study of blood T cell repertoires in COVID-19. TCRdb's table, derived via immunoSEQ multiplex PCR, lists solely in-frame clones and lacks some. The sample holds tens of thousands of clones, roughly 84% seen once. The sequenced material came from peripheral blood. These receptors came from a human donor in a cohort sampled during active COVID-19.

The chain couples TRBV12-5 to TRBJ2-7; TRBD2 agrees at 10 bases. This CDR3 region has 15 residues. V lost 4 bases to trimming and J lost 5 bases; unmatched junction nucleotides: 8. Germline V lookup: CDR1 LGHNT, CDR2 FRNRAP. In DNA form, the CDR3 reads TGTGCTAGTGGTTCCGGAGCGGGGGGGACCGACGAGCAGTACTTC. Residues: CASGSGAGGTDEQYF.

This clone was seen only once. This sequence joins TRBV11-2 and TRBJ2-3; a possible D gene is TRBD2 (7 bases). The V and J ends lost 1 base and 3 bases respectively, with 17 bases between them. CDR1 is SGHAT, CDR2 FQNNGV, per germline. There are 17 residues in the CDR3. This CDR3 reads CASSLGVSGGLTDTQYF. CDR3 coding DNA: TGTGCCAGCAGCTTAGGAGTGTCGGGGGGCCTAACAGATACGCAGTATTTT.

This chain uses TRBV6-5 with TRBJ2-1; TRBD1 aligns across 9 bases. The CDR3 length is 15 residues. Unmatched junction bases numbered 5, after V lost 0 bases and J lost 8 bases. CDR1 is MNHEY and CDR2 is SVGAGI in the germline V gene. The CDR3 here is CASSYSLDRGDEQFF. The CDR3 DNA reads as TGTGCCAGCAGTTACTCCCTGGACAGGGGCGATGAGCAGTTCTTC.

This clone was seen more than once but under ten times. V and J are TRBV2 and TRBJ1-2; TRBD1 agrees at 9 bases. Germline V lookup: CDR1 SNHLY, CDR2 FYNNEI. V was clipped by 7 bases and J by 4 bases; unmatched bases: 10. This CDR3 is 15 amino acids long. As DNA, the CDR3 is TGTGCCAGCACTGCCGGGACAGGGTTGGGCTATGGCTACACCTTC. This translates into CASTAGTGLGYGYTF.

The chain employs TRBV19 and TRBJ2-2, with 7 bases fitting TRBD2. Germline V gene sequence: CDR1 LNHDA, CDR2 SQIVND (reference sequence). The CDR3 is made up of 15 amino acids. The V gene end was trimmed by 5 bases and the J gene end by 3 bases; junction bases not matched to a gene: 6. CDR3 in amino acids: CASSPGLGYTGELFF. CDR3 DNA: TGTGCCAGTAGTCCCGGACTAGGGTACACCGGGGAGCTGTTTTTT.

J is TRBJ2-7 and V is TRBV7-2, with 8 bases that match TRBD2. The junction had 8 bases not matched to a gene; V was cut back by 2 bases and J by 2 bases. The V gene's germline CDR1 is SGHTA and CDR2 FQGNSA. The length of the CDR3 is 16 residues. The chain's CDR3 is CASSLFPGGGTYEQYF. As DNA, the CDR3 is TGTGCCAGCAGCTTATTTCCCGGGGGGGGAACCTACGAGCAGTACTTC.